These 32 T cell receptor beta chains were sequenced from one sample in a study of T-cell memory formation after mild COVID-19. TCRdb recomputed calls from the 5' RACE reads with MiXCR, one row per CDR3 protein. The sample lists about 560,000 distinct CDR3 sequences, about 20% occurring once. Sequencing was done on a sample of PBMCs or a T cell subset sorted from them (not recorded which). Receptors were obtained from an adult woman who had mild COVID-19 (a few samples of this study predate the infection). Cell type and time point are not known.

This clonotype has at least ten counts. V is TRBV5-1 and J is TRBJ2-2; 9 bases are shared with TRBD1. J lost 15 bases, V lost 4 bases, and 7 bases had no gene match. Per the germline V gene, CDR1 is SGHRS and CDR2 is YFSETQ. The CDR3 totals 12 residues. The CDR3 DNA is TGCGCCAGCAGCCGGGGACAGGGTTCGATGTTTTTT. Amino acids: CASSRGQGSMFF.

This clonotype occurred a few times. The rearrangement joins TRBV24-1 to TRBJ2-4; D gene unclear. The CDR3 runs 13 residues. V was pared by 1 base and J by 11 bases, with 11 bases between. CDR1 KGHDR and CDR2 SFDVKD come from the germline V gene. The CDR3 bases are TGTGCCACCAGTGATTTAGTAGGCCGTGTTCAGTACTTC. It specifies CATSDLVGRVQYF.

CDR3: CASSLSSGLTYEQYF. CDR3 coding DNA: TGTGCCAGCAGTCTCTCTAGCGGTTTAACCTACGAGCAGTACTTC. This sequence joins TRBV12-3 or TRBV12-4 and TRBJ2-7; TRBD2 matches 7 bases. V dropped 5 bases and J dropped 2; count of bases not matched to a gene: 9. The CDR3 is 15 amino acids.

In its sample, this clonotype was seen a few times. V gene TRBV5-5 combines with J gene TRBJ1-1; no reliable D call. V was cut by 0 bases and J by 4 bases, with 7 bases left in between. The germline V gene has CDR1 SGHKS and CDR2 YYEKEE (reference sequence). This CDR3 contains 13 residues. DNA for the CDR3: TGTGCCAGCAGCTTGGACGTGAGCACTGAAGCTTTCTTT. Translated, it gives CASSLDVSTEAFF.

The V gene is TRBV11-2, the J gene TRBJ1-2; the D gene is possibly TRBD1 (5 bases). The CDR3 is 18 residues long. Germline loops: CDR1 SGHAT, CDR2 FQNNGV. V lost 0 bases and J 5 bases, leaving 22 bases between the germline ends. The DNA for the CDR3 is TGTGCCAGCAGCTTAGATGCTGTAGGGACGTTTCAATCATATGGCTACACCTTC. Amino acids: CASSLDAVGTFQSYGYTF. The full variable domain, its missing parts supplied by reference TRBV11-2 and TRBJ1-2, is EAGVAQSPRYKIIEKRQSVAFWCNPISGHATLYWYQQILGQGPKLLIQFQNNGVVDDSQLPKDRFSAERLKGVDSTLKIQPAKLEDSAVYLCASSLDAVGTFQSYGYTFGSGTRLTVV.

This clonotype was detected a few times. The chain has TRBV21-1 and TRBJ2-5. TRBV21-1 is shown as a pseudogene. The CDR3 runs to 10 residues. CDR3 sequence: CARSEETQYF. The CDR3 DNA sequence: TGTGCCAGATCCGAAGAGACCCAGTACTTC.

This clonotype was observed a handful of times. The chain combines TRBV18 with TRBJ1-5; TRBD1 is a possible D gene (5 bases). Per germline, CDR1 KGHSH and CDR2 LQKENI. V was cut by 5 bases and J by 0 bases, with 11 bases left in between. This CDR3 contains 15 residues. Here the CDR3 reads CASSRDGNSNQPQHF. In DNA form, the CDR3 reads TGTGCCAGCTCAAGGGACGGGAATAGCAATCAGCCCCAGCATTTT.

This chain connects TRBV12-3 or TRBV12-4 to TRBJ2-5; D call uncertain. V was shortened by 2 bases and J by 2 bases, with 6 bases between the two germline ends. The CDR3 covers 13 residues. Here the CDR3 DNA reads TGTGCCAGCAGTTTAAAACAGCAAGAGACCCAGTACTTC. This sequence encodes CASSLKQQETQYF.

This clonotype showed up just a few times. CDR3 sequence (DNA): TGCAGTGCTAGATCCCCTACTAGCGGGGAGTCCCAGTACTTC. Translation gives CSARSPTSGESQYF. The rearrangement links TRBV20-1 to TRBJ2-5; 10 nucleotides agree with TRBD2. The V segment lost 2 bases and the J segment 9 bases; nucleotides outside the gene matches: 9. CDR3 length: 14 residues. Germline assignment: CDR1 DFQATT and CDR2 SNEGSKA (reference sequence).

CDR3 amino acids: CASSSTPSGGARGQFF. The CDR3 DNA follows: TGCGCCAGCAGCTCGACTCCTAGCGGGGGGGCTAGAGGGCAGTTCTTC. The chain recombines TRBV5-1 with TRBJ2-1, with 12 bases identical to TRBD2. V gave up 3 bases and J gave up 12 bases; unmatched junction bases: 13. The CDR3 consists of 16 residues. The germline gives CDR1 SGHRS, CDR2 YFSETQ.

This chain connects TRBV20-1 to TRBJ2-5; D is ambiguous. The CDR3 covers 9 residues. V was shortened by 7 bases and J by 9 bases, with 9 bases between the two germline ends. The germline V gene has CDR1 DFQATT and CDR2 SNEGSKA (reference sequence). CDR3 sequence (DNA): TGCAGTGTCAGTGGGGCCCAGTACTTC. Translating gives CSVSGAQYF.

This clonotype has more than one count but fewer than ten. This rearrangement joins TRBV3-1 to TRBJ1-4; TRBD1 matches at 8 bases. V shed 4 bases and J 9 bases; nucleotides not matched to a gene: 10. Germline-derived CDR1 and CDR2 are LGHDT and YNNKEL (reference sequence). This CDR3 has 15 residues. The chain's CDR3 is CASSRTDRVGQKLFF. The CDR3 region has the DNA TGTGCCAGCAGCCGCACGGACAGGGTCGGGCAAAAACTGTTTTTT. Supplemented by reference TRBV3-1 and TRBJ1-4, the full variable domain reads DTAVSQTPKYLVTQMGNDKSIKCEQNLGHDTMYWYKQDSKKFLKIMFSYNNKELIINETVPNRFSPKSPDKAHLNLHINSLELGDSAVYFCASSRTDRVGQKLFFGSGTQLSVL.

V is TRBV4-1 and J is TRBJ2-7; 7 bases are shared with TRBD1. The CDR3 covers 15 residues. V was pared by 3 bases and J by 1 base, with 6 bases of the junction left unmatched. Germline assignment: CDR1 MGHRA and CDR2 YSYEKL. CDR3 loop: CASSHGQAISYEQYF. CDR3 bases: TGCGCCAGCAGCCACGGACAGGCTATATCCTACGAGCAGTACTTC.

V usage is TRBV19 and J usage is TRBJ1-3; D perhaps matches TRBD1 (5 bases). The CDR3 runs to 15 residues. The V and J ends lost 5 bases and 2 bases respectively, with 13 bases between them. The germline V gene encodes CDR1 LNHDA and CDR2 SQIVND (reference sequence). The CDR3 DNA sequence: TGTGCCAGTAGTCGCGGTCAGGGAGCTGGAAACACCATATATTTT. Residues: CASSRGQGAGNTIYF.

The genes are TRBV5-1 and TRBJ1-1; TRBD1 aligns across 9 bases. V gave up 4 bases and J gave up 1 base; unmatched junction bases: 8. CDR3 length: 16 residues. In germline, CDR1 is SGHRS, CDR2 YFSETQ. As DNA, the CDR3 is TGCGCCAGCAGCACCGCACAGGGGGCGCGGAACACTGAAGCTTTCTTT. Encoded protein: CASSTAQGARNTEAFF.

The chain couples TRBV18 to TRBJ1-2; weak D call: TRBD1 (5 bases). The length of the CDR3 is 14 residues. The germline V and J ends were trimmed by 0 bases and 5 bases, with 10 bases remaining between them. CDR1 and CDR2 from the germline V gene are KGHSH and LQKENI. The CDR3 DNA sequence: TGTGCCAGCTCACCACCGTCTGGGGGTTATGGCTACACCTTC. Translated, it gives CASSPPSGGYGYTF.

The gene calls are TRBV5-1 and TRBJ1-1; D not resolved. The CDR3 is 16 residues long. The V gene lost 0 bases and the J gene lost 0 bases, with 12 bases spanning the gap. CDR1 SGHRS and CDR2 YFSETQ come from the germline V gene. DNA of the CDR3: TGCGCCAGCAGCTTGGGTCGATCGGGTTTGAACACTGAAGCTTTCTTT. This gives the protein CASSLGRSGLNTEAFF. Full variable domain (remainder filled in from reference TRBV5-1 and TRBJ1-1): KAGVTQTPRYLIKTRGQQVTLSCSPISGHRSVSWYQQTPGQGLQFLFEYFSETQRNKGNFPGRFSGRQFSNSRSEMNVSTLELGDSALYLCASSLGRSGLNTEAFFGQGTRLTVV.

This clonotype has at least ten counts. This sequence joins TRBV5-1 and TRBJ1-2; D not resolved. The V end was cut by 0 bases, the J end by 0 bases, with 18 bases between. CDR1 and CDR2 from the germline V gene are SGHRS and YFSETQ. The CDR3 is made up of 18 amino acids. The CDR3 region is CASSLVGETDISNYGYTF. CDR3 DNA sequence: TGCGCCAGCAGCTTGGTGGGTGAAACCGACATTTCTAACTATGGCTACACCTTC.

The chain joins TRBV20-1 to TRBJ2-7; D is unclear. Germline V CDR1 and CDR2: DFQATT, SNEGSKA (reference sequence). V lost 1 base, J lost 4 bases, and 8 bases lay in between. This CDR3 is built from 12 residues. Written as DNA, the CDR3 is TGCAGTGCTAGAGCGGACCAGTACGAGCAGTACTTC. This sequence encodes CSARADQYEQYF.

This clonotype has ten or more counts. The rearrangement joins TRBV5-1 to TRBJ2-3; no reliable D call. This CDR3 region has 14 residues. With 4 bases removed from V and 2 bases from J, the gap between germline ends came to 11 bases. The germline CDR1 and CDR2 sequences are SGHRS and YFSETQ. The CDR3 DNA is TGCGCCAGCAGCCGAGACTGGAACACAGATACGCAGTATTTT. This gives the protein CASSRDWNTDTQYF.

This clonotype occurred a few times. This sequence joins TRBV19 and TRBJ2-1, with a tentative D call TRBD1 (5 bases). V gave up 7 bases and J gave up 0 bases, with 10 bases separating them. CDR3 size: 14 residues. Germline V lookup: CDR1 LNHDA, CDR2 SQIVND (reference sequence). CDR3 region: CASTLQGSYNEQFF. The DNA of the CDR3 is TGTGCCAGTACTCTCCAGGGCTCCTACAATGAGCAGTTCTTC.

Many counts were recorded for this clonotype. This sequence joins TRBV6-6 and TRBJ2-3; D is unclear. CDR1 and CDR2 (germline): MNHNY, SVGAGI (reference sequence). The CDR3 totals 14 residues. Trimming cost V 10 bases and J 1 base, with 15 bases left between them. For the CDR3, the DNA is TGTGCCACTCGACCCGGGCAGGGCACAGATACGCAGTATTTT. This translates into CATRPGQGTDTQYF.

This clonotype came up a few times. V and J are TRBV3-1 and TRBJ2-7; D remains ambiguous. CDR1 and CDR2 from the germline V gene are LGHDT and YNNKEL (reference sequence). V was trimmed by 0 bases and J by 0 bases, leaving 9 bases between them. The CDR3 is 15 amino acids. The CDR3 is CASSQEGSFSYEQYF. In DNA form, the CDR3 reads TGTGCCAGCAGCCAAGAGGGCAGTTTCTCCTACGAGCAGTACTTC.

The sample holds a few counts of this clonotype. The chain has TRBV12-3 or TRBV12-4 and TRBJ2-7; D ambiguous. The CDR3 covers 14 residues. Trimming pared 5 bases from V and 5 bases from J, leaving 16 bases between. Here the CDR3 DNA reads TGTGCCAGCAGTCCTACCTTAGGGTGGGACGAGCAGTACTTC. Protein: CASSPTLGWDEQYF.

This clonotype was picked up a small number of times. The chain has TRBV12-3 or TRBV12-4 and TRBJ2-1, with a weak D call TRBD2 (6 bases). V lost 7 bases and J lost 6, with 16 bases in between. CDR3 length: 14 amino acids. The CDR3 here is CASTPGTSVNEQFF. DNA of the CDR3: TGTGCCAGCACTCCCGGGACTTCCGTCAATGAGCAGTTCTTC.

This chain joins TRBV30 and TRBJ2-7; TRBD1 matches at 10 bases. Trimming removed 5 bases from V and 5 bases from J; junction bases left unmatched: 6. Germline lookup yields CDR1 GTSNPN and CDR2 SVGIG (reference sequence). CDR3 length: 13 amino acids. CDR3 DNA sequence: TGTGCCTGGGACCCCGGGACAGGGGACGAGCAGTACTTC. It yields the protein CAWDPGTGDEQYF.

The chain couples TRBV6-1 to TRBJ2-1; 7 nucleotides agree with TRBD1. This CDR3 is built from 15 residues. CDR1 MNHNS and CDR2 SASEGT come from the germline V gene. V was clipped by 4 bases and J by 7 bases; unmatched bases: 10. The CDR3 coding sequence is TGTGCCAGCAGTGGGCCCCTACAGGGGCAGAATGAGCAGTTCTTC. Translating it yields CASSGPLQGQNEQFF.

This chain joins TRBV12-3 or TRBV12-4 and TRBJ2-3, with 10 bases aligning to TRBD2. This CDR3 region has 15 residues. V shed 2 bases, J shed 13 bases, and the junction held 12 bases outside the gene matches. The chain's CDR3 is CASSLRSGRAPVEYF. The CDR3 nucleotides are TGTGCCAGCAGTTTACGGAGCGGGAGGGCCCCCGTGGAGTATTTT.

V is TRBV10-3 and J is TRBJ2-5; no firm D call. Trimming cost V 8 bases and J 5 bases, with 9 bases left between them. CDR1 and CDR2 (germline): ENHRY, SYGVKD. The CDR3 consists of 11 residues. Here the CDR3 reads CAIPDGETQYF. Here the CDR3 DNA reads TGTGCCATCCCCGACGGGGAGACCCAGTACTTC.

This rearrangement joins TRBV7-6 to TRBJ2-1, with 12 nucleotides matching TRBD2. CDR1 is SGHVS, CDR2 FNYEAQ, per germline. With 0 bases clipped from V and 12 bases from J, the junction kept 9 bases outside the gene matches. This CDR3 has 16 residues. CDR3 loop: CASSLAPPTSGSGQFF. In nucleotides, the CDR3 is TGTGCCAGCAGCTTAGCCCCGCCGACTAGCGGGAGCGGGCAGTTCTTC.

This clonotype was counted ten times or more. The chain employs TRBV5-4 and TRBJ2-7; tentatively, D is TRBD1 or TRBD2 (5 bases each). This CDR3 spans 14 amino acids. Germline values: CDR1 SGHNT, CDR2 YYREEE (reference sequence). Trimming stripped 4 bases from V and 3 bases from J, with 14 bases between. The CDR3 DNA reads TGTGCCAGCAGCCGGGACGGGACCCGCTACGAGCAGTACTTC. Protein product: CASSRDGTRYEQYF.

J is TRBJ1-6 and V is TRBV6-2 or TRBV6-3; 8 bases align to TRBD1. After removal of 6 bases from V and 5 bases from J, the junction contained 6 bases not matched to a gene. Per germline, CDR1 MNHEY and CDR2 SVGEGT. There are 15 residues in the CDR3. The CDR3 loop is CASSPRGRNNSPLHF. The DNA for the CDR3 is TGTGCCAGCAGCCCCAGGGGGCGAAATAATTCACCCCTCCACTTT.